This entry concerns a single TCR beta chain. What it binds is unknown. The researchers produced TCR beta cDNA from 400 to 650 ng total RNA with a constant-region primer. Three-round nested multiplex PCR performed with slightly modified ARM-PCR produced the TCR beta libraries. The first two PCR rounds, roughly 9 cycles each, used TRBV1-TRBV30 forward primers and a C-beta reverse primer. MiXCR, applied by TCRdb to the multiplex PCR reads, yields one record per CDR3 protein. The sample has around 32,000 distinct CDR3 sequences, over 60% seen once. This sample is part of a study of tumor-infiltrating lymphocytes in primary liver carcinoma. About the research overall: Recorded tumor stage was T1-T3 N0M0, with diameters of roughly 4 to 11 cm.

The CDR3 length is 16 residues. The V segment lost 6 bases and the J segment 2 bases; nucleotides outside the gene matches: 8. Whole-study results and caveats: Tumor-adjacent and tumor-blood pairs shared a smaller degree of overlap than tumor region pairs.

The source material, about 17-31 mg of unsorted bulk tissue, was used to co-extract RNA and DNA. Patients had primary liver carcinoma treated by surgical resection. This receptor was identified in a man aged 35 to 55 with primary liver carcinoma and hepatitis B virus infection. The chain links TRBV12-3 or TRBV12-4 to TRBJ2-5; TRBD2 matches at 11 bases. What was sequenced was liver tumor tissue from sampling region 5. Described subset: tumor region T5, tumor centre. CDR3: CASSQTSGRTQETQYF. The CDR3 nucleotides are TGTGCCAGCAGCCAAACTAGCGGGAGAACGCAAGAGACCCAGTACTTC.